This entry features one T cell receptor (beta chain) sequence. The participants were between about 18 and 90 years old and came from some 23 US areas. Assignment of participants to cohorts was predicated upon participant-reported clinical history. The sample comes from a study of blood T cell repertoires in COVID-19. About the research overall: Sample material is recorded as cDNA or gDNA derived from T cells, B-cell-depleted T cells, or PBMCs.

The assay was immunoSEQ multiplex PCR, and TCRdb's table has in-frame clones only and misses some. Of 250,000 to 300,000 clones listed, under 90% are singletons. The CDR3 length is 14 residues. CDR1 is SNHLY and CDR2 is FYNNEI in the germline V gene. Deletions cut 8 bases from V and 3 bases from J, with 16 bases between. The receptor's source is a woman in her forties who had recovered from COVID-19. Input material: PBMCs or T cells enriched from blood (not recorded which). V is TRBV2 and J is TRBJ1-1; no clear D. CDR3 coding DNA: TGTGCCAGCCGTAACGAGGGAGGGTACACTGAAGCTTTCTTT. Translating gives CASRNEGGYTEAFF.